Listed below are T cell receptor beta chains from one sample, sequenced in a study of blood T cell repertoires in COVID-19. The data were produced by immunoSEQ multiplex PCR, yet TCRdb's version contains in-frame clones alone and is incomplete. Among approximately 200,000 clones, 80% to 85% were seen once, and the ten largest hold 3% to 3.5%. The sequencing sample was made of peripheral blood. The receptors originated from a woman in her twenties or thirties who had recovered from COVID-19. Both conserved end residues are part of each CDR3. The order of the fields is CDR3 DNA, CDR3 protein, V gene, D gene, J gene, CDR3 length, clone size. A D gene is named only where the DNA matches it firmly. Where a row states a size, it is once, few, many or the class of an expanded clone; other rows omit it.

TGTGCCAGCAGCAAGTATTCTCTTCTTTCGGGACTTGGGGGGGAAGGGACAGATACGCAGTATTTT | CASSKYSLLSGLGGEGTDTQYF | TRBV21-1 | - | TRBJ2-3 | 22 | -
TGTGCCAGCAGCCAGGACAGGGGCTCTGAAGCTTTCTTT | CASSQDRGSEAFF | TRBV7-9 | TRBD1 | TRBJ1-1 | 13 | few
TGTGCCAGCGCAACGGCAGGGGGCGAGACAGATACGCAGTATTTT | CASATAGGETDTQYF | TRBV28 | TRBD1 | TRBJ2-3 | 15 | -
TGCGCCAGCAGCCAAACAAGGCCGAGGGAGACCCAGTACTTC | CASSQTRPRETQYF | TRBV4-1 | - | TRBJ2-5 | 14 | once
TGTGCCAGCAGCGTCAACGGACATTCCCCGAACACTGAAGCTTTCTTT | CASSVNGHSPNTEAFF | TRBV9 | - | TRBJ1-1 | 16 | -
TGTGCCAGCAGTTCCCCGTACACAACTGGGGCCAACGTCCTGACTTTC | CASSSPYTTGANVLTF | TRBV28 | - | TRBJ2-6 | 16 | -
TGTGCCACTACGGGACTAGCGGGAGAGGCAGAGACCCAGTACTTC | CATTGLAGEAETQYF | TRBV10-3 | TRBD2 | TRBJ2-5 | 15 | -
TGTGCCAGCAGCCCAGGGAGGAAGACAGATACGCAGTATTTT | CASSPGRKTDTQYF | TRBV6-5 | - | TRBJ2-3 | 14 | -
TGTGCCAGCAGCTCAACCGGGACAAGCCACAATGAGCAGTTCTTC | CASSSTGTSHNEQFF | TRBV7-3 | - | TRBJ2-1 | 15 | -
TGCGCCAGCAGCTTGGTAGGGGGCGGCTCAGGTACCCAGTACTTC | CASSLVGGGSGTQYF | TRBV5-1 | TRBD1 | TRBJ2-5 | 15 | -
TGTGCTAGTGGTTTGGGGACAGGGGTGATGAACACTGAAGCTTTCTTT | CASGLGTGVMNTEAFF | TRBV12-5 | TRBD1 | TRBJ1-1 | 16 | -
TGTGCCAGCAGCTTAGAACCCCGACAGCTCGCCTACGAGCAGTACTTC | CASSLEPRQLAYEQYF | TRBV11-2 | - | TRBJ2-7 | 16 | -
TGTGCCAGCAGCCCGGCCGGAGTTAATGAAAAACTGTTTTTT | CASSPAGVNEKLFF | TRBV27 | - | TRBJ1-4 | 14 | -
TGTGCCAGCAGTTACGGGACAGCTCGTGGGTCCTACGAGCAGTACTTC | CASSYGTARGSYEQYF | TRBV28 | TRBD1 | TRBJ2-7 | 16 | -
TGTGCCAGCAGTGAAGGGGGGCATATTCCGCCCCAGCATTTT | CASSEGGHIPPQHF | TRBV6-1 | - | TRBJ1-5 | 14 | -
TGTGCCAGCAGCCCAGTTCAGGGACAGGGAAACTATGGCTACACCTTC | CASSPVQGQGNYGYTF | TRBV5-6 | TRBD1 | TRBJ1-2 | 16 | -
TGTGCCAGCAGCTATCCGGGGGGAGGGACAGATACGCAGTATTTT | CASSYPGGGTDTQYF | TRBV7-9 | TRBD2 | TRBJ2-3 | 15 | -
TGTGCCAGTAGCCACCTCCCCTGGGGGGGACACCAAGAGACCCAGTACTTC | CASSHLPWGGHQETQYF | TRBV19 | TRBD2 | TRBJ2-5 | 17 | -
TGTGCCAGCAGCGTTGTAGCGGGAGGGTACGAGCAGTACTTC | CASSVVAGGYEQYF | TRBV9 | TRBD2 | TRBJ2-7 | 14 | -
TGCGCCAGCAGCCCCGGAGGGGACCTCTATGGCTACACCTTC | CASSPGGDLYGYTF | TRBV4-1 | - | TRBJ1-2 | 14 | once
TGTGCCACCAGACGCTACGACAATGAGCAGTTCTTC | CATRRYDNEQFF | TRBV24-1 | - | TRBJ2-1 | 12 | few
TGTGCCAGCAGTGTCCGTTCACCCCTCCACTTT | CASSVRSPLHF | TRBV2 | - | TRBJ1-6 | 11 | -
TGTGCCAGCAGCTCCACCGGTTCACCCCTCCACTTT | CASSSTGSPLHF | TRBV27 | - | TRBJ1-6 | 12 | -
TGCAGCGTTGAGCAGGGGACCACAGCCAAAAACATTCAGTACTTC | CSVEQGTTAKNIQYF | TRBV29-1 | - | TRBJ2-4 | 15 | -
TGTGCCAGCAGCCCCGCGACAGGAAGCACAGATACGCAGTATTTT | CASSPATGSTDTQYF | TRBV3-1/TRBV3-2 | - | TRBJ2-3 | 15 | -
TGTGCCAGCAGTGAGGGAAGTGAAAAACTGTTTTTT | CASSEGSEKLFF | TRBV28 | - | TRBJ1-4 | 12 | -
TGTGCCAGCAGTTTTAGGGGAGGGGGTGAAAAACTGTTTTTT | CASSFRGGGEKLFF | TRBV28 | - | TRBJ1-4 | 14 | -
TGTGCCAGTAGTACGCGGACTAGCGGGAGGAACGAGCAGTACTTC | CASSTRTSGRNEQYF | TRBV19 | TRBD2 | TRBJ2-7 | 15 | -
TGCGCCAGCAGCCGCCTACGGGGGGAGCAGTACTTC | CASSRLRGEQYF | TRBV5-1 | - | TRBJ2-7 | 12 | -
TGTGCCAGCTCACCAAGGCGGGACACAGATACGCAGTATTTT | CASSPRRDTDTQYF | TRBV18 | - | TRBJ2-3 | 14 | -
TGCGCCAGCAGCTTAGGGGGCTACACAGATACGCAGTATTTT | CASSLGGYTDTQYF | TRBV5-1 | TRBD1 | TRBJ2-3 | 14 | -
TGTGCCAGTAGTCTCCGAACTAGCGCTCTTAGGGGCGAGCAGTACTTC | CASSLRTSALRGEQYF | TRBV19 | TRBD2 | TRBJ2-7 | 16 | -
TGTGCCAGCACCATCGGACTAGCCCGGGGTAATGAGCAGTTCTTC | CASTIGLARGNEQFF | TRBV11-2 | TRBD2 | TRBJ2-1 | 15 | -
TGTGCCAGCAGCCAAGTACTAGCGGGGAACTACGAGCAGTACTTC | CASSQVLAGNYEQYF | TRBV3-1/TRBV3-2 | TRBD2 | TRBJ2-7 | 15 | -
TGTGCCAGCAGCTTGGGGGCGGGCGGGGAGCTGTTTTTT | CASSLGAGGELFF | TRBV7-3 | - | TRBJ2-2 | 13 | -